These T cell receptor beta chains were read from a single sample in a study of blood T cell repertoires in COVID-19. Data came from immunoSEQ multiplex PCR; TCRdb stores just in-frame clones and leaves some out. Found here are approximately 220,000 clones, 70% to 90% of them singletons; the top ten hold about 4%. Material: PBMCs or T cells enriched from blood (not recorded which). These receptors came from a woman aged 25 to 45 who had been exposed to COVID-19. CDR3s include the opening cysteine and the closing phenylalanine or tryptophan. Each record gives: clone size, D gene, V gene, J gene, CDR3 DNA, CDR3 protein. A D gene is named only where the DNA matches it firmly. Clone size is not always given. Where it is, it says once, few, many or a class for expanded clones.

clone size: NA; D gene: TRBD1; V gene: TRBV9; J gene: TRBJ1-1; CDR3 DNA: TGTGCCAGCAGCGTCGCGTTGGACAGGCGCCAATCTGAAGCTTTCTTT; CDR3 protein: CASSVALDRRQSEAFF
clone size: NA; D gene: NA; V gene: TRBV28; J gene: TRBJ2-1; CDR3 DNA: TGTGCCAGCAGTTTACAGGGGATGGCCTACAATGAGCAGTTCTTC; CDR3 protein: CASSLQGMAYNEQFF
clone size: NA; D gene: NA; V gene: TRBV7-2; J gene: TRBJ1-5; CDR3 DNA: TGTGCCAGCAGCTTAGAGTTGGGAGGTCAGCCCCAGCATTTT; CDR3 protein: CASSLELGGQPQHF
clone size: NA; D gene: TRBD1; V gene: TRBV19; J gene: TRBJ1-3; CDR3 DNA: TGTGCCAGTAGGGAAATGGGACAGTTCTCTGGAAACACCATATATTTT; CDR3 protein: CASREMGQFSGNTIYF
clone size: NA; D gene: NA; V gene: TRBV7-9; J gene: TRBJ1-6; CDR3 DNA: TGTGCCAGCAGCACCCAGGGTACAGGGAGAAATTCACCCCTCCACTTT; CDR3 protein: CASSTQGTGRNSPLHF
clone size: NA; D gene: NA; V gene: TRBV19; J gene: TRBJ1-1; CDR3 DNA: TGTGCCAGTAGTAACGACCCCTCGTGGTGGGGGCCTGAAGCTTTCTTT; CDR3 protein: CASSNDPSWWGPEAFF
clone size: NA; D gene: NA; V gene: TRBV18; J gene: TRBJ1-5; CDR3 DNA: TGTGCCAGCTCACCAGGAGACGGATATCAGCCCCAGCATTTT; CDR3 protein: CASSPGDGYQPQHF
clone size: NA; D gene: TRBD1; V gene: TRBV7-9; J gene: TRBJ1-6; CDR3 DNA: TGTGCCAGCAGCCAACAACAGGGGACCAATAATTCACCCCTCCACTTT; CDR3 protein: CASSQQQGTNNSPLHF
clone size: few; D gene: TRBD1; V gene: TRBV5-8; J gene: TRBJ2-4; CDR3 DNA: TGTGCCAGCAGTTCAGAGACAGGGGCCAAAAACATTCAGTACTTC; CDR3 protein: CASSSETGAKNIQYF
clone size: NA; D gene: NA; V gene: TRBV2; J gene: TRBJ1-6; CDR3 DNA: TGTGCCAGCAGTGAAAATAGGGGTAATTCACCCCTCCACTTT; CDR3 protein: CASSENRGNSPLHF
clone size: NA; D gene: TRBD1; V gene: TRBV30; J gene: TRBJ1-1; CDR3 DNA: TGTGCCTGGAGTACGGGACAGGGAGCCCCTGAAGCTTTCTTT; CDR3 protein: CAWSTGQGAPEAFF
clone size: NA; D gene: NA; V gene: TRBV19; J gene: TRBJ1-3; CDR3 DNA: TGTGCCAGTACCCCGGGGTGGACCTCTGGAAACACCATATATTTT; CDR3 protein: CASTPGWTSGNTIYF
clone size: NA; D gene: TRBD2; V gene: TRBV5-1; J gene: TRBJ2-6; CDR3 DNA: TGCGCCAGCAGCTTACTAGCGGCAAGCTCTGGGGCCAACGTCCTGACTTTC; CDR3 protein: CASSLLAASSGANVLTF
clone size: NA; D gene: NA; V gene: TRBV21-1; J gene: TRBJ1-4; CDR3 DNA: TGTGCCAGCAGCAAAGTGAGGGGGCGCAGGGAGCGAGAAAAACTGTTTTTT; CDR3 protein: CASSKVRGRREREKLFF
clone size: NA; D gene: NA; V gene: TRBV3-1/TRBV3-2; J gene: TRBJ1-2; CDR3 DNA: TGTGCCAGCAGCCAAGATGGGACTGGCCGTGCCTTC; CDR3 protein: CASSQDGTGRAF
clone size: once; D gene: NA; V gene: TRBV5-6; J gene: TRBJ1-6; CDR3 DNA: TGTGCCAGCAGCTTGAAGGCAGGCTCCTATAATTCACCCCTCCACTTT; CDR3 protein: CASSLKAGSYNSPLHF
clone size: NA; D gene: TRBD1; V gene: TRBV5-4; J gene: TRBJ1-1; CDR3 DNA: TGTGCCAGCAGCCCTGGGCCAGGGGGGCTCATGAACACTGAAGCTTTCTTT; CDR3 protein: CASSPGPGGLMNTEAFF